The 32 T cell receptor beta chains in this list originate from one sample, sequenced in a study of shared clonotypes between healthy human individuals. Sequencing was performed with immunoSEQ multiplex PCR; in TCRdb, only in-frame clones are kept and a portion is missing. The top ten clones hold around 0.38% of a sample with roughly 1,600,000 clones, about 98.5% of them seen once. Input material: naive CD4+ T cells sorted from blood. Subset of the sample: CD45RA+ positively selected. The receptors stem from a man aged 30 to 39 in good health.

This chain uses TRBV10-2 with TRBJ2-2; 10 positions match TRBD2. This CDR3 is built from 14 residues. With 9 bases clipped from V and 5 bases from J, the junction kept 6 bases outside the gene matches. CDR1 and CDR2 from the germline V gene are WSHSY and SAAADI. CDR3 nucleotide sequence: TGCGCCAGTACCTTTAGCGGGGGGACCGGGGAGCTGTTTTTT. Amino acids: CASTFSGGTGELFF.

This clone came up once. V gene TRBV19 combines with J gene TRBJ2-1, with D possibly matching TRBD2 (5 bases). V lost 5 bases and J lost 11, with 10 bases in between. In germline, CDR1 is LNHDA, CDR2 SQIVND (reference sequence). The CDR3 has 11 residues. The CDR3 is CASSGLVKQFF. DNA for the CDR3: TGTGCCAGTAGTGGACTGGTAAAGCAGTTCTTC. Combining the CDR3 with reference TRBV19 and TRBJ2-1 gives the whole variable domain DGGITQSPKYLFRKEGQNVTLSCEQNLNHDAMYWYRQDPGQGLRLIYYSQIVNDFQKGDIAEGYSVSREKKESFPLTVTSAQKNPTAFYLCASSGLVKQFFGPGTRLTVL.

The rearrangement uses TRBV21-1 and TRBJ2-3; the DNA was not used to check the table's D call, TRBD2. TRBV21-1 is a documented pseudogene. CDR3 size: 13 residues. This chain's CDR3 is CASQPGGTDTQYF. The CDR3 DNA sequence: TGTGCCAGCCAACCGGGAGGCACAGATACGCAGTATTTT.

V is TRBV7-9 and J is TRBJ2-5; 10 nucleotides align to TRBD1. The CDR3 totals 15 residues. CDR1 and CDR2 from the germline V gene are SEHNR and FQNEAQ (reference sequence). The trim removed 6 bases at V and 2 bases at J, leaving 6 bases unmatched. DNA for the CDR3: TGTGCCAGCAGTCCCGGGGGACAGGGGCAAGAGACCCAGTACTTC. It specifies CASSPGGQGQETQYF.

This clone was observed once. V is TRBV18 and J is TRBJ1-4; possible D gene TRBD1, 6 bases. Deletions cut 2 bases from V and 6 bases from J, with 16 bases between. The CDR3 covers 16 residues. Germline V gene lookup returns CDR1 KGHSH and CDR2 LQKENI. CDR3 bases: TGTGCCAGCTCACCAAGCCCCGGGACATCGTATGAAAAACTGTTTTTT. This gives the protein CASSPSPGTSYEKLFF.

The chain has TRBV5-1 and TRBJ2-7, with 8 nucleotides matching TRBD2. This CDR3 contains 15 residues. V lost 0 bases to trimming and J lost 7 bases; unmatched junction nucleotides: 9. Germline assignment: CDR1 SGHRS and CDR2 YFSETQ. The CDR3 DNA is TGCGCCAGCAGCTTGGAGCCCAGCGGGAGCACGGAGCAGTACTTC. As protein: CASSLEPSGSTEQYF.

The chain uses TRBV6-4 and TRBJ2-3, with D hard to call. This CDR3 comprises 13 residues. V was shortened by 2 bases and J by 3 bases, with 6 bases between the two germline ends. Germline values: CDR1 MRHNA, CDR2 SNTAGT. CDR3: CASSDVATDTQYF. CDR3 in DNA: TGTGCCAGCAGTGACGTGGCTACAGATACGCAGTATTTT.

CDR3 loop: CASSPRGGDATEAFF. The CDR3 DNA sequence: TGTGCCAGCAGTCCGAGAGGAGGGGATGCCACTGAAGCTTTCTTT. The chain is built from TRBV27 and TRBJ1-1; D is possibly TRBD1 (5 bases). The CDR3 is 15 residues long. The germline CDR1 and CDR2 sequences are MNHEY and SMNVEV (reference sequence). V was clipped by 5 bases and J by 4 bases, with 17 bases between them.

In the case of this clone: Other DNA sequences in this specimen translate into the identical CDR3. The V gene is TRBV5-1, the J gene TRBJ1-5, with D possibly being TRBD1 (5 bases). The CDR3 consists of 13 residues. V dropped 0 bases and J dropped 6 bases, with 7 bases sitting between them. The germline CDR1 and CDR2 sequences are SGHRS and YFSETQ. CDR3 nucleotide sequence: TGCGCCAGCAGCTTGGGGGGGACTCAGCCCCAGCATTTT. Amino acids: CASSLGGTQPQHF.

The chain carries TRBV10-3 and TRBJ2-5; tentatively, D is TRBD2 (5 bases). CDR3 length: 15 residues. Germline V lookup: CDR1 ENHRY, CDR2 SYGVKD. The ends were cut back, 4 bases at V and 0 bases at J, with 12 bases in the middle. CDR3 sequence: CAISGTGGYQETQYF. The CDR3, as DNA: TGTGCCATCAGTGGCACTGGAGGCTACCAAGAGACCCAGTACTTC.

This clone showed up just once. The chain uses TRBV18 and TRBJ2-3; 11 bases match TRBD2. Looked up from germline, CDR1 is KGHSH and CDR2 is LQKENI. The CDR3 extends over 17 amino acids. Trimming cost V 4 bases and J 6 bases; bases outside gene matches: 12. As DNA, the CDR3 is TGTGCCAGCTCACAACTAGCGGGAGAGCCCCGGGGGGATACGCAGTATTTT. Encoded protein: CASSQLAGEPRGDTQYF. Combining the CDR3 with reference TRBV18 and TRBJ2-3 gives the whole variable domain NAGVMQNPRHLVRRRGQEARLRCSPMKGHSHVYWYRQLPEEGLKFMVYLQKENIIDESGMPKERFSAEFPKEGPSILRIQQVVRGDSAAYFCASSQLAGEPRGDTQYFGPGTRLTVL.

This clone has a single count. The V and J genes are TRBV10-3 and TRBJ1-4; D possibly corresponds to TRBD1 (6 bases). Trimming removed 9 bases from V and 4 bases from J, with 12 bases in between. Per the germline V gene, CDR1 is ENHRY and CDR2 is SYGVKD. There are 13 residues in the CDR3. The CDR3 is CAINGQINEKLFF. The DNA of the CDR3 is TGTGCCATAAATGGACAGATTAATGAAAAACTGTTTTTT.

V is TRBV5-1 and J is TRBJ2-4; TRBD1 or TRBD2 may be the D gene (5 bases each). Trimming took off 1 base at V and 0 bases at J, with 14 bases between the two ends. CDR3 length equals 17 residues. Per germline, CDR1 SGHRS and CDR2 YFSETQ. Here the CDR3 reads CASSLMGRASAKNIQYF. Written as DNA, the CDR3 is TGCGCCAGCAGCTTGATGGGGCGGGCGTCAGCCAAAAACATTCAGTACTTC. The whole variable domain, filled in from reference TRBV5-1 and TRBJ2-4, reads KAGVTQTPRYLIKTRGQQVTLSCSPISGHRSVSWYQQTPGQGLQFLFEYFSETQRNKGNFPGRFSGRQFSNSRSEMNVSTLELGDSALYLCASSLMGRASAKNIQYFGAGTRLSVL.

The V and J genes are TRBV13 and TRBJ2-7; 9 nucleotides align to TRBD1. Per the germline V gene, CDR1 is PRHDT and CDR2 is FYEKMQ (reference sequence). The ends lost 6 bases at V and 0 bases at J; junction bases unmatched: 3. This CDR3 contains 14 residues. The CDR3 is CASRRTGASYEQYF. Here the CDR3 DNA reads TGTGCCAGCAGGCGGACAGGGGCCTCCTACGAGCAGTACTTC.

The chain links TRBV7-8 to TRBJ2-7, with TRBD1 matching over 8 bases. Germline V gene lookup returns CDR1 SGHVS and CDR2 FQNEAQ. The J segment lost 5 bases and the V segment lost 5 bases, leaving 5 bases of the junction unmatched. The CDR3 loop spans 13 amino acids. This chain's CDR3 is CASSRTGFNEQYF. The DNA of the CDR3 is TGTGCCAGCAGCAGGACAGGGTTCAACGAGCAGTACTTC.

The rearrangement joins TRBV19 to TRBJ2-7, with D possibly matching TRBD2 (6 bases). Germline CDR1 is LNHDA and CDR2 is SQIVND (reference sequence). This CDR3 has 14 amino acids. The V gene lost 9 bases and the J gene lost 7 bases, with 22 bases spanning the gap. CDR3 amino acids: CARLVPRGFWEQYF. CDR3 DNA: TGTGCCAGGCTGGTTCCCCGGGGGTTTTGGGAGCAGTACTTC.

The chain carries TRBV5-1 and TRBJ2-1; D unresolved. Germline CDR1 SGHRS, CDR2 YFSETQ. V shed 7 bases and J shed 7 bases, with 18 bases lying between them. The CDR3 totals 14 residues. The CDR3 is CASSTRTPGNEQFF. Here the CDR3 DNA reads TGCGCCAGCTCGACGAGGACCCCTGGAAATGAGCAGTTCTTC.

The rearrangement links TRBV5-1 to TRBJ2-3, with D perhaps TRBD1 or TRBD2 (7 bases each). Germline V gene sequence: CDR1 SGHRS, CDR2 YFSETQ. Trimming shortened V by 4 bases and J by 8 bases, and 20 bases separated the two germline ends. The CDR3 consists of 15 residues. CDR3 DNA sequence: TGCGCCAGCAGCGGGGGACTACCGGCAGGGGGTACGCAGTATTTT. It specifies CASSGGLPAGGTQYF.

This chain joins TRBV7-2 and TRBJ2-7; TRBD1 agrees at 7 bases. This CDR3 region has 14 residues. The germline CDR1 and CDR2 sequences are SGHTA and FQGNSA. V trimming: 2 bases; J trimming: 3 bases; junction bases outside the gene matches: 4. This CDR3 is CASSLSSGGYEQYF. The CDR3 DNA reads TGTGCCAGCAGCTTAAGTTCAGGGGGCTACGAGCAGTACTTC.

The J gene is TRBJ2-3, the V gene TRBV7-9, with D perhaps matching TRBD1 (6 bases). The CDR3 is made up of 15 amino acids. The germline V and J ends were trimmed by 6 bases and 2 bases, with 15 bases remaining between them. CDR1 is SEHNR and CDR2 is FQNEAQ in the germline V gene (reference sequence). CDR3 sequence (DNA): TGTGCCAGCAGGCGAACAGGGATCGACACAGATACGCAGTATTTT. Its translation: CASRRTGIDTDTQYF. The whole variable domain, remainder taken from reference TRBV7-9 and TRBJ2-3, is DTGVSQNPRHKITKRGQNVTFRCDPISEHNRLYWYRQTLGQGPEFLTYFQNEAQLEKSRLLSDRFSAERPKGSFSTLEIQRTEQGDSAMYLCASRRTGIDTDTQYFGPGTRLTVL.

The CDR3 is CASSLPGLAGDVDTQYF. DNA for the CDR3: TGTGCCAGCTCACTTCCGGGACTAGCGGGAGACGTAGATACGCAGTATTTT. The rearrangement links TRBV18 to TRBJ2-3; 14 bases map to TRBD2. The trim removed 4 bases at V and 5 bases at J, leaving 8 bases unmatched. Per germline, CDR1 KGHSH and CDR2 LQKENI. This CDR3 is 17 amino acids long. The variable domain in full, completed from reference TRBV18 and TRBJ2-3, reads NAGVMQNPRHLVRRRGQEARLRCSPMKGHSHVYWYRQLPEEGLKFMVYLQKENIIDESGMPKERFSAEFPKEGPSILRIQQVVRGDSAAYFCASSLPGLAGDVDTQYFGPGTRLTVL.

The chain uses TRBV5-6 and TRBJ2-2; D may be TRBD2 (6 bases). CDR3 length equals 14 residues. The V gene lost 0 bases and the J gene lost 7 bases, with 10 bases spanning the gap. Germline lookup yields CDR1 SGHDT and CDR2 YYEEEE. For the CDR3, the DNA is TGTGCCAGCAGCTTGGTTCCGGGAGACGGGGAGCTGTTTTTT. Protein sequence: CASSLVPGDGELFF.

The chain carries TRBV18 and TRBJ2-3; TRBD1 matches 9 bases. Germline V gene sequence: CDR1 KGHSH, CDR2 LQKENI. The trim removed 3 bases at V and 4 bases at J, leaving 8 bases unmatched. The length of the CDR3 is 16 residues. CDR3 loop: CASSPLRDRVADTQYF. In DNA form, the CDR3 reads TGTGCCAGCTCACCTCTCCGGGACAGGGTGGCAGATACGCAGTATTTT. The full variable domain, completed using reference TRBV18 and TRBJ2-3, is NAGVMQNPRHLVRRRGQEARLRCSPMKGHSHVYWYRQLPEEGLKFMVYLQKENIIDESGMPKERFSAEFPKEGPSILRIQQVVRGDSAAYFCASSPLRDRVADTQYFGPGTRLTVL.

This chain joins TRBV18 and TRBJ1-3; D is uncertain. There are 16 residues in the CDR3. From germline, CDR1 is KGHSH and CDR2 LQKENI. Trimming stripped 3 bases from V and 0 bases from J, with 12 bases between. The CDR3 DNA is TGTGCCAGCTCACCGTCGCCTCCCTACTCTGGAAACACCATATATTTT. It is translated as CASSPSPPYSGNTIYF.

Concerning this clone: This sample includes further DNA sequences coding for the same CDR3. The chain has TRBV7-9 and TRBJ2-7; D is possibly TRBD2 (5 bases). CDR3 length: 12 amino acids. Germline V gene sequence: CDR1 SEHNR, CDR2 FQNEAQ (reference sequence). V was clipped by 1 base and J by 7 bases, with 8 bases between them. The CDR3 protein is CASSLGGSEQYF. The DNA for the CDR3 is TGTGCCAGCAGCTTAGGAGGGAGTGAGCAGTACTTC.

As to this clone: Other nucleotide sequences in the sample specify the same CDR3. This chain links TRBV6-5 with TRBJ2-7; D could derive from TRBD1 or TRBD2 (5 bases each). With 6 bases removed from V and 0 bases from J, the gap between germline ends came to 9 bases. This CDR3 has 13 amino acids. In germline, CDR1 is MNHEY, CDR2 SVGAGI. The CDR3 reads CASSPGPSYEQYF. CDR3 bases: TGTGCCAGCAGCCCGGGACCCTCCTACGAGCAGTACTTC.

The chain has TRBV9 and TRBJ2-1; 8 bases agree with TRBD2. After removal of 0 bases from V and 0 bases from J, the junction contained 11 bases not matched to a gene. The CDR3 is made up of 19 amino acids. Germline assignment: CDR1 SGDLS and CDR2 YYNGEE. CDR3 bases: TGTGCCAGCAGCGTAGGGCCGGGACTAGGACTTAGCTCCTACAATGAGCAGTTCTTC. The encoded protein is CASSVGPGLGLSSYNEQFF.

The J gene is TRBJ1-1, the V gene TRBV5-4; the D gene is possibly TRBD1 (5 bases). The V end was cut by 0 bases, the J end by 0 bases, with 9 bases between. The CDR3 sequence is 15 residues long. The germline CDR1 and CDR2 sequences are SGHNT and YYREEE (reference sequence). Here the CDR3 DNA reads TGTGCCAGCAGCTTGGCCCAGGGCTTGAACACTGAAGCTTTCTTT. Amino acids: CASSLAQGLNTEAFF.

The chain is built from TRBV7-9 and TRBJ2-1; 9 bases line up with TRBD2. Germline V gene sequence: CDR1 SEHNR, CDR2 FQNEAQ (reference sequence). The CDR3 is 14 amino acids. V trimming: 6 bases; J trimming: 6 bases; junction bases outside the gene matches: 6. The CDR3 nucleotides read TGTGCCAGCAGTAGCGGGAGCCCTTTCAATGAGCAGTTCTTC. Translated, it gives CASSSGSPFNEQFF.

As regards this clone: The sample has other DNA sequences that encode this CDR3 too. The genes are TRBV6-5 and TRBJ1-5; D gene unclear. The ends were cut back, 2 bases at V and 1 base at J, with 3 bases in the middle. CDR1 MNHEY and CDR2 SVGAGI come from the germline V gene. This CDR3 is 13 amino acids long. Written as DNA, the CDR3 is TGTGCCAGCAGTTACCGGAGCAATCAGCCCCAGCATTTT. This gives the protein CASSYRSNQPQHF.

CDR3 sequence: CASSLARDSLSRTEAFF. The CDR3 DNA sequence: TGTGCCAGCAGCTTAGCGCGAGACAGTTTATCGAGAACTGAAGCTTTCTTT. The V gene is TRBV7-6, the J gene TRBJ1-1; D perhaps matches TRBD1 (5 bases). CDR1 SGHVS and CDR2 FNYEAQ come from the germline V gene. This CDR3 region has 17 residues. Trimming pared 0 bases from V and 5 bases from J, leaving 19 bases between.

The chain employs TRBV7-6 and TRBJ2-3; 10 bases line up with TRBD2. Losses at the gene ends were 0 bases for V and 3 bases for J; bases not matched to a gene: 18. There are 21 residues in the CDR3. Germline CDR1 and CDR2: SGHVS and FNYEAQ. CDR3 coding DNA: TGTGCCAGCAGCTTAGCCCCCCCTAGCGGGAGACGAGGGTCTTTAACAGATACGCAGTATTTT. It specifies CASSLAPPSGRRGSLTDTQYF.